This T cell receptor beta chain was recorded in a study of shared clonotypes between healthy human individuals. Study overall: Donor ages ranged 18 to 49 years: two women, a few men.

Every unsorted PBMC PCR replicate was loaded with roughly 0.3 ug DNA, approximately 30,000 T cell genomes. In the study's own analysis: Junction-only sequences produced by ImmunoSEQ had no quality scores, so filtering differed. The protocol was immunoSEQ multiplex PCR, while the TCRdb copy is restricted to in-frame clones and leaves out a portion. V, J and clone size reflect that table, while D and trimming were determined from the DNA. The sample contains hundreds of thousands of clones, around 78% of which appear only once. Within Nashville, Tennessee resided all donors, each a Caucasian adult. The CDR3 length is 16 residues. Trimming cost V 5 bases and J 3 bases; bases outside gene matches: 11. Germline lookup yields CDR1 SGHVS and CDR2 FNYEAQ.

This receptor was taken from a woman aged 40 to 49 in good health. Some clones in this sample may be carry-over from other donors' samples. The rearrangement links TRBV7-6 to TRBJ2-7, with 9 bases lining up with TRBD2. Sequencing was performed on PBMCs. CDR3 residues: CASSVNQGLAHYEQYF. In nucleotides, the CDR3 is TGTGCCAGCAGCGTCAACCAAGGACTAGCGCACTACGAGCAGTACTTC.